A single T cell receptor beta chain is shown here with its context. This CDR3 contains 16 residues. Trimming cost V 1 base and J 0 bases, with 9 bases left between them. From germline, CDR1 is SGHTA and CDR2 FQGTGA. This entry belongs to a study of blood T cell repertoires in COVID-19. The data were produced by immunoSEQ multiplex PCR, yet TCRdb's version contains in-frame clones alone and is incomplete. The data hold some 110,000 clones, with around 81% observed a single time. The clonotype originates from a woman in her seventies with acute or convalescent COVID-19. The chain employs TRBV7-3 and TRBJ2-2; no firm D call. Source material: peripheral blood. CDR3: CASSLIGSANTGELFF. CDR3 DNA: TGTGCCAGCAGCTTAATTGGCAGCGCGAACACCGGGGAGCTGTTTTTT.